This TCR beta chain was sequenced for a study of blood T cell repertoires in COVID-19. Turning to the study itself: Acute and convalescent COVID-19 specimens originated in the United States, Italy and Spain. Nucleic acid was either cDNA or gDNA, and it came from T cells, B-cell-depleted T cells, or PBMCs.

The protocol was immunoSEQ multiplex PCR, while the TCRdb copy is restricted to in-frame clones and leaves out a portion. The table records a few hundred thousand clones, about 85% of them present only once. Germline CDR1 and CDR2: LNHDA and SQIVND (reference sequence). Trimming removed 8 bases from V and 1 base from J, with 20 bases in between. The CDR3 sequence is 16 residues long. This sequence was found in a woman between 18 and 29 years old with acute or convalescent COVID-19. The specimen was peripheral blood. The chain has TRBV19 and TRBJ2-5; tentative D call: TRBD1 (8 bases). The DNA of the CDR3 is TGTGCCAGTGCCTACAGGGGGGGTTTTGCCCAAGAGACCCAGTACTTC. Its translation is CASAYRGGFAQETQYF.